Below are 29 T cell receptor beta chains sequenced from a single sample in a study of blood T cell repertoires in COVID-19. Assay used: immunoSEQ multiplex PCR; TCRdb lists only in-frame clones, some missing. The table lists around 200,000 clones, roughly 89% of them singletons. The sample comprised peripheral blood. The receptors here all came from a woman under 30 who had recovered from COVID-19.

V usage is TRBV7-9 and J usage is TRBJ1-1; 8 positions match TRBD1. The trim removed 4 bases at V and 3 bases at J, leaving 7 bases unmatched. The CDR3 has 15 residues. Germline lookup yields CDR1 SEHNR and CDR2 FQNEAQ (reference sequence). The CDR3 coding sequence is TGTGCCAGCAGCTCAATTGACAGGGGCGACACTGAAGCTTTCTTT. This gives the protein CASSSIDRGDTEAFF.

The chain is built from TRBV9 and TRBJ2-7; 10 nucleotides align to TRBD1. The germline V gene has CDR1 SGDLS and CDR2 YYNGEE. This CDR3 spans 13 amino acids. V lost 4 bases, J lost 7 bases, and 5 bases stayed unmatched. The CDR3 DNA sequence: TGTGCCAGCAGCCTATGGACAGGGGGAGAGCAGTACTTC. Protein: CASSLWTGGEQYF. Full variable domain (outside the CDR3, taken from reference TRBV9 and TRBJ2-7): DSGVTQTPKHLITATGQRVTLRCSPRSGDLSVYWYQQSLDQGLQFLIQYYNGEERAKGNILERFSAQQFPDLHSELNLSSLELGDSALYFCASSLWTGGEQYFGPGTRLTVT.

The chain combines TRBV20-1 with TRBJ1-6; 10 nucleotides align to TRBD1. Trimming at V came to 3 bases and at J to 10 bases, leaving 9 bases not matched to a gene. Germline CDR1 reads DFQATT; CDR2 reads SNEGSKA (reference sequence). The CDR3 consists of 15 residues. The CDR3 coding sequence is TGCAGTGCTAGTCCCCGTGGGGACAGGGGCTCACCCCTCCACTTT. Encoded protein: CSASPRGDRGSPLHF.

Of note for this clone: The germline gene is not matched at one end of the junction; a read error may be the cause. The chain recombines TRBV18 with TRBJ1-5; 7 positions agree with TRBD1. The CDR3 runs 13 residues. Looked up from germline, CDR1 is KGHSH and CDR2 is LQKENI. The CDR3 reads CASSTGVDQPRHF. In nucleotides, the CDR3 is TGTGCCAGCTCAACAGGGGTTGATCAGCCCCGGCATTTT.

The count of this clone is one. The V and J genes are TRBV7-2 and TRBJ2-3; TRBD2 is a possible D gene (5 bases). The V and J ends lost 5 bases and 0 bases respectively, with 12 bases between them. Germline V gene data show CDR1 as SGHTA and CDR2 as FQGNSA. This CDR3 contains 15 residues. CDR3 amino acids: CASSARSGSTDTQYF. CDR3 in DNA: TGTGCCAGCAGCGCCAGATCGGGGAGCACAGATACGCAGTATTTT. Based on the CDR3 plus reference TRBV7-2 and TRBJ2-3, the full variable domain is GAGVSQSPSNKVTEKGKDVELRCDPISGHTALYWYRQSLGQGLEFLIYFQGNSAPDKSGLPSDRFSAERTGGSVSTLTIQRTQQEDSAVYLCASSARSGSTDTQYFGPGTRLTVL.

The gene calls are TRBV19 and TRBJ2-7; D may be TRBD1 (6 bases). The germline CDR1 and CDR2 sequences are LNHDA and SQIVND (reference sequence). The CDR3 covers 13 residues. Deletions cut 4 bases from V and 2 bases from J, with 9 bases between. CDR3 amino acids: CASSRQDAYEQYF. Here the CDR3 DNA reads TGTGCCAGTAGTAGACAGGACGCCTACGAGCAGTACTTC.

This rearrangement joins TRBV13 to TRBJ2-5; 7 bases match TRBD2. CDR1 and CDR2 from the germline V gene are PRHDT and FYEKMQ (reference sequence). V was clipped by 4 bases and J by 5 bases; unmatched bases: 7. CDR3 size: 14 residues. The CDR3 DNA reads TGTGCCAGCAGCTCGAGTGGGGAGGGCGAGACCCAGTACTTC. Protein sequence: CASSSSGEGETQYF.

This sequence joins TRBV3-1 (or the pseudogene TRBV3-2) and TRBJ2-7; the D gene is possibly TRBD2 (6 bases). This CDR3 has 14 amino acids. V was shortened by 4 bases and J by 2 bases, with 12 bases between the two germline ends. CDR1 LGHDT and CDR2 YNNKEL come from the germline V gene (reference sequence). In nucleotides, the CDR3 is TGTGCCAGCAGCCCGGGGGAGCGACCCTACGAGCAGTACGTC. Translating it yields CASSPGERPYEQYV.

The genes are TRBV27 and TRBJ2-3; 8 bases are a match to TRBD1. This CDR3 has 14 residues. In germline, CDR1 is MNHEY, CDR2 SMNVEV (reference sequence). V trimming: 7 bases; J trimming: 4 bases; junction bases outside the gene matches: 7. CDR3: CASNRQGTADTQYF. The CDR3 DNA reads TGTGCCAGCAACCGACAGGGGACGGCAGATACGCAGTATTTT.

The genes are TRBV4-3 and TRBJ1-4; 7 bases align to TRBD1. CDR1 is LGHNA, CDR2 YSLEER, per germline. V lost 0 bases to trimming and J lost 7 bases; unmatched junction nucleotides: 5. CDR3 length: 15 residues. The CDR3, as DNA: TGCGCCAGCAGCCAAGAGAAGGGGGCTGGTGAAAAACTGTTTTTT. Translated, it gives CASSQEKGAGEKLFF.

This chain connects TRBV25-1 to TRBJ1-1, with no clear D. Germline V gene lookup returns CDR1 MGHDK and CDR2 SYGVNS. V lost 1 base, J lost 4 bases, and 10 bases lay in between. The CDR3 totals 14 residues. CDR3 bases: TGTGCCAGCAGTGAATTTGAGGCGGGCACTGAAGCTTTCTTT. Translation gives CASSEFEAGTEAFF.

This clone was counted a few times. V and J are TRBV6-1 and TRBJ2-1, with D maybe TRBD1 (5 bases). The CDR3 has 13 amino acids. The germline V and J ends were trimmed by 2 bases and 8 bases, with 10 bases remaining between them. Per the germline V gene, CDR1 is MNHNS and CDR2 is SASEGT. The CDR3 region has the DNA TGTGCCAGCAGTGAACAGGGTTCCTATGAGCAGTTCTTC. It encodes CASSEQGSYEQFF.

As DNA, the CDR3 is TGTGCCAGCAGCTTGGACAGGAGTAACACTGAAGCTTTCTTT. Its protein product is CASSLDRSNTEAFF. This chain uses TRBV13 with TRBJ1-1, with 7 bases aligning to TRBD1. Looked up from germline, CDR1 is PRHDT and CDR2 is FYEKMQ (reference sequence). The CDR3 spans 14 residues. Trimming cost V 3 bases and J 2 bases; bases outside gene matches: 3.

The genes are TRBV6-5 and TRBJ1-4; no reliable D call. The CDR3 spans 12 residues. The germline gives CDR1 MNHEY, CDR2 SVGAGI. V shed 7 bases and J shed 7 bases, with 10 bases lying between them. CDR3 protein: CASKTGGEKLFF. CDR3 DNA: TGTGCCAGCAAGACCGGAGGTGAAAAACTGTTTTTT.

The chain is built from TRBV5-4 and TRBJ1-5; 8 bases agree with TRBD1. CDR3 length: 13 amino acids. With V trimmed by 4 bases and J by 6 bases, 3 bases remained unmatched. Germline CDR1 and CDR2: SGHNT and YYREEE (reference sequence). The CDR3 here is CASSQQGGQPQHF. CDR3 coding DNA: TGTGCCAGCAGCCAACAGGGGGGTCAGCCCCAGCATTTT.

This chain links TRBV7-3 with TRBJ1-2; the match to TRBD1 covers 7 bases. The CDR3 length is 13 residues. The junction had 7 bases not matched to a gene; V was cut back by 4 bases and J by 8 bases. CDR1 is SGHTA and CDR2 is FQGTGA in the germline V gene. The CDR3 DNA sequence: TGTGCCAGCAGCTACGGACAGGCCAGGGGCTACACCTTC. Its translation: CASSYGQARGYTF.

The chain carries TRBV4-1 and TRBJ1-1, with TRBD1 identical over 7 bases. The CDR3 consists of 15 residues. Unmatched junction bases numbered 5, after V lost 4 bases and J lost 0 bases. Germline V gene lookup returns CDR1 MGHRA and CDR2 YSYEKL. The CDR3 reads CASSLSGQMNTEAFF. CDR3 bases: TGCGCCAGCAGCCTTTCGGGACAGATGAACACTGAAGCTTTCTTT.

The rearrangement uses TRBV14 and TRBJ1-6; 8 bases are shared with TRBD1. The germline V gene has CDR1 SGHDN and CDR2 FVKESK. V was clipped by 5 bases and J by 7 bases; unmatched bases: 7. This CDR3 has 15 amino acids. The CDR3 loop is CASSVRTGRNSPLHF. CDR3 coding DNA: TGTGCCAGCAGCGTACGGACAGGGAGGAATTCACCCCTCCACTTT.

V and J are TRBV19 and TRBJ2-7; 7 bases align to TRBD1. V shed 8 bases and J 7 bases; nucleotides not matched to a gene: 17. Per the germline V gene, CDR1 is LNHDA and CDR2 is SQIVND (reference sequence). CDR3 length: 15 amino acids. CDR3 sequence (DNA): TGTGCCAGTCAAGGGTCCAGGGGGTGTTATTTAGAGCAGTACGTC. This gives the protein CASQGSRGCYLEQYV.

This clone was picked up a small number of times. The V and J genes are TRBV13 and TRBJ1-1, with D possibly TRBD1 on 6 matching bases. Germline CDR1 is PRHDT and CDR2 is FYEKMQ (reference sequence). The CDR3 extends over 13 amino acids. Trimming removed 5 bases at V and 4 bases at J, with 11 bases between. This chain's CDR3 is CASSTTGRTEAFF. DNA for the CDR3: TGTGCCAGCAGCACTACAGGGCGCACTGAAGCTTTCTTT.

This rearrangement joins TRBV9 to TRBJ2-1; the match to TRBD2 covers 10 bases. Per germline, CDR1 SGDLS and CDR2 YYNGEE. The CDR3 is made up of 16 amino acids. Trimming took 0 bases from V and 7 from J; bases not matched to a gene: 7. The CDR3 DNA reads as TGTGCCAGCAGCGTAGGCGGTAGCGGGGGGTGGAATGAGCAGTTCTTC. Amino acid sequence: CASSVGGSGGWNEQFF.

The chain couples TRBV30 to TRBJ2-1, with TRBD2 identical over 8 bases. J was trimmed by 4 bases and V by 4 bases; bases with no gene match: 3. CDR1 is GTSNPN and CDR2 is SVGIG in the germline V gene (reference sequence). The CDR3 is 13 amino acids. The CDR3 is CAWKLAGYNEQFF. The CDR3 nucleotides read TGTGCCTGGAAGTTAGCGGGGTACAATGAGCAGTTCTTC.

The V call is TRBV7-8, the J call TRBJ2-7; TRBD2 aligns across 8 bases. Germline V gene sequence: CDR1 SGHVS, CDR2 FQNEAQ. The CDR3 totals 14 residues. V lost 3 bases and J lost 8; bases outside the gene matches: 9. CDR3 in amino acids: CASSFGSGGLKQYF. CDR3 bases: TGTGCCAGCAGCTTTGGGAGCGGGGGATTGAAGCAGTACTTC.

V usage is TRBV5-6 and J usage is TRBJ2-7, with 9 bases that match TRBD1. CDR3 length equals 16 residues. The V segment lost 4 bases and the J segment 2 bases; nucleotides outside the gene matches: 10. The germline gives CDR1 SGHDT, CDR2 YYEEEE. CDR3 sequence reads: CASSMLFRDRAYEQYF. The DNA for the CDR3 is TGTGCCAGCAGCATGTTGTTCCGGGACAGGGCCTACGAGCAGTACTTC.

The chain employs TRBV6-2 or TRBV6-3 and TRBJ2-7; perhaps TRBD2 as D (7 bases). Germline V lookup: CDR1 MNHEY, CDR2 SVGEGT. V dropped 5 bases and J dropped 3 bases, with 11 bases sitting between them. The CDR3 spans 13 residues. CDR3 protein: CASSPGGLYEQYV. The CDR3 nucleotides read TGTGCCAGCAGTCCCGGGGGGCTCTACGAGCAGTACGTC.

The gene calls are TRBV7-9 and TRBJ1-2, with D possibly TRBD1 on 6 matching bases. This CDR3 is 16 amino acids long. CDR1 is SEHNR, CDR2 FQNEAQ, per germline (reference sequence). V was pared by 1 base and J by 4 bases, with 16 bases between. CDR3 coding DNA: TGTGCCAGCAGCTTAGGACGACAGGAGCCCCTCTATGGCTACACCTTC. Translated, it gives CASSLGRQEPLYGYTF.

The chain couples TRBV10-3 to TRBJ2-5; D unresolved. Germline V gives CDR1 ENHRY, CDR2 SYGVKD. The CDR3 sequence is 13 residues long. Trimming removed 11 bases from V and 4 bases from J, with 17 bases in between. As DNA, the CDR3 is TGTGCCCTAATACAACGGGTGGGAGAGACCCAGTACTTC. Amino acid sequence: CALIQRVGETQYF.

This rearrangement joins TRBV6-2 or TRBV6-3 to TRBJ2-1, with D unresolved. The CDR3 covers 14 residues. The germline V gene encodes CDR1 MNHEY and CDR2 SVGEGT. V lost 3 bases and J lost 6, with 12 bases in between. In DNA, the CDR3 is TGTGCCAGCAGTTATGGTACTCCCGGCAATGAGCAGTTCTTC. It codes for CASSYGTPGNEQFF.

The chain joins TRBV7-2 to TRBJ1-5, with 9 bases aligning to TRBD1. Trimming took 2 bases from V and 4 from J; bases not matched to a gene: 9. Looked up from germline, CDR1 is SGHTA and CDR2 is FQGNSA. The CDR3 is made up of 17 amino acids. CDR3 loop: CASSLRGQGELNQPQHF. The DNA of the CDR3 is TGTGCCAGCAGCTTACGGGGACAGGGCGAGCTAAATCAGCCCCAGCATTTT. The complete variable domain, with remaining parts taken from reference TRBV7-2 and TRBJ1-5, reads GAGVSQSPSNKVTEKGKDVELRCDPISGHTALYWYRQSLGQGLEFLIYFQGNSAPDKSGLPSDRFSAERTGGSVSTLTIQRTQQEDSAVYLCASSLRGQGELNQPQHFGDGTRLSIL.